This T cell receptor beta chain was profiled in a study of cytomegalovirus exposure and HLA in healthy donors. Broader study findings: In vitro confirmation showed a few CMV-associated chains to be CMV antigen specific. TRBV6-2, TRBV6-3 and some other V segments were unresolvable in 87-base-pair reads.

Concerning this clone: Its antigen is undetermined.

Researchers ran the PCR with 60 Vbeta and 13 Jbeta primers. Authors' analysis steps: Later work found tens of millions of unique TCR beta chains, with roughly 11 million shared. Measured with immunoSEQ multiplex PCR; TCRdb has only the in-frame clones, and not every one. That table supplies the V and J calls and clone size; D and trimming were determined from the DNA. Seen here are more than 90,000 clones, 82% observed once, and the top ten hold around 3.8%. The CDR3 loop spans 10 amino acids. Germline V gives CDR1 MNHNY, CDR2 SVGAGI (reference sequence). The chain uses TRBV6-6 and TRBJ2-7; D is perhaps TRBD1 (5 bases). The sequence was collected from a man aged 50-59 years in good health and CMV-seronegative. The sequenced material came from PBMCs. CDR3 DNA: TGTGCAGCAGGGACCTACGAGCAGTACTTC. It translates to CAAGTYEQYF.